The 27 T cell receptor beta chains reported below all come from one sample, sequenced in a study of cytomegalovirus exposure and HLA in healthy donors. The PCR was carried out with 60 Vbeta primers and 13 Jbeta primers. Libraries were prepared by immunoSEQ multiplex PCR; TCRdb keeps only in-frame clonotypes and omits some of them. The table lists about 150,000 clones, around 80% of them singletons. The sample was PBMCs. Receptor source: a male donor in good health and CMV-seronegative.

This sequence joins TRBV6-5 and TRBJ2-1; 14 positions match TRBD2. The CDR3 runs to 15 residues. Trimming at V came to 8 bases and at J to 6 bases, leaving 6 bases not matched to a gene. Germline CDR1 MNHEY, CDR2 SVGAGI. CDR3 DNA sequence: TGTGCCAGCGGCCTGGGACTAGCGGGGGCCAATGAGCAGTTCTTC. Translating gives CASGLGLAGANEQFF.

The V call is TRBV29-1, the J call TRBJ2-3; TRBD2 matches at 8 bases. Germline V gene data show CDR1 as SQVTM and CDR2 as ANQGSEA. This CDR3 is 15 amino acids long. The trim removed 8 bases at V and 0 bases at J, leaving 10 bases unmatched. Written as DNA, the CDR3 is TGCAGCTCCTCTTTAGCGGGGACTAGCACAGATACGCAGTATTTT. Its translation: CSSSLAGTSTDTQYF.

This clone was counted between two and nine times. V gene TRBV5-4 combines with J gene TRBJ2-1, with 12 bases aligning to TRBD1. V dropped 5 bases and J dropped 8; count of bases not matched to a gene: 5. This CDR3 spans 14 amino acids. The V gene's germline CDR1 is SGHNT and CDR2 YYREEE (reference sequence). CDR3 in DNA: TGTGCCAGCAGGGAAGGGACAGGGGGCGATGAGCAGTTCTTC. It yields the protein CASREGTGGDEQFF.

The chain is built from TRBV9 and TRBJ2-2, with D possibly being TRBD1 (5 bases). Between the trimmed V and J ends, which lost 2 bases and 3 bases, there was a span of 11 bases. The CDR3 is 15 amino acids. Looked up from germline, CDR1 is SGDLS and CDR2 is YYNGEE. In nucleotides, the CDR3 is TGTGCCAGCAGCGTGAGTCAGGGTGACACCGGGGAGCTGTTTTTT. It codes for CASSVSQGDTGELFF.

This chain uses TRBV5-1 with TRBJ2-1, with a weak D call TRBD2 (6 bases). Germline CDR1 reads SGHRS; CDR2 reads YFSETQ. The V end was cut by 0 bases, the J end by 2 bases, with 12 bases between. CDR3 length: 16 amino acids. CDR3 sequence reads: CASSLVGGGAYNEQFF. CDR3 coding DNA: TGCGCCAGCAGCTTGGTTGGTGGCGGGGCCTACAATGAGCAGTTCTTC.

The chain joins TRBV5-6 to TRBJ2-2; 7 nucleotides line up with TRBD2. Germline-derived CDR1 and CDR2 are SGHDT and YYEEEE. V lost 2 bases to trimming and J lost 6 bases; unmatched junction nucleotides: 13. The CDR3 has 17 amino acids. CDR3: CASSFPQGAGAAGELFF. In nucleotides, the CDR3 is TGTGCCAGCAGCTTCCCCCAAGGTGCGGGAGCAGCCGGGGAGCTGTTTTTT.

V gene TRBV4-2 combines with J gene TRBJ2-7, with D possibly TRBD1 on 6 matching bases. The CDR3 is 14 amino acids. Germline CDR1 reads LGHNA; CDR2 reads YNFKEQ. Trimming took off 2 bases at V and 4 bases at J, with 12 bases between the two ends. DNA of the CDR3: TGTGCCAGCAGCCAACGTCAGGGGTCTTACGAGCAGTACTTC. Its translation is CASSQRQGSYEQYF.

V gene TRBV6-6 combines with J gene TRBJ2-5; 7 nucleotides agree with TRBD2. CDR3 length: 13 residues. J was trimmed by 5 bases and V by 6 bases; bases with no gene match: 6. Germline assignment: CDR1 MNHNY and CDR2 SVGAGI (reference sequence). The CDR3 DNA reads as TGTGCCAGCAGGAGACTAGCTTTGGAGACCCAGTACTTC. It encodes CASRRLALETQYF.

This clone has a handful of counts. The genes are TRBV6-5 and TRBJ1-1, with a possible D match to TRBD1 (6 bases). V was clipped by 6 bases and J by 6 bases, with 14 bases between them. This CDR3 has 13 amino acids. Germline V CDR1 and CDR2: MNHEY, SVGAGI. As DNA, the CDR3 is TGTGCCAGCAGCCGGGGGGGGGCTGCTGAAGCTTTCTTT. Translating gives CASSRGGAAEAFF.

This clone came up a few times. The chain carries TRBV6-5 and TRBJ1-6, with TRBD1 matching 8 bases. CDR1 MNHEY and CDR2 SVGAGI come from the germline V gene. There are 16 residues in the CDR3. V trimming: 2 bases; J trimming: 8 bases; junction bases outside the gene matches: 8. The CDR3 region has the DNA TGTGCCAGCAGTTACCGGACAGGGCCGGGGGATTCACCCCTCCACTTT. This gives the protein CASSYRTGPGDSPLHF.

This clone was found many times. The chain is built from TRBV5-5 and TRBJ2-2, with D perhaps matching TRBD2 (6 bases). The germline V and J ends were trimmed by 4 bases and 8 bases, with 18 bases remaining between them. The length of the CDR3 is 15 residues. CDR1 SGHKS and CDR2 YYEKEE come from the germline V gene (reference sequence). This CDR3 reads CASSRGLDQRGELFF. The CDR3 region has the DNA TGTGCCAGCAGCCGGGGACTCGACCAACGGGGGGAGCTGTTTTTT.

V and J are TRBV5-4 and TRBJ2-3, with D tentatively TRBD2 (6 bases). The germline V gene encodes CDR1 SGHNT and CDR2 YYREEE (reference sequence). Trimming took off 0 bases at V and 1 base at J, with 6 bases between the two ends. There are 14 residues in the CDR3. CDR3: CASSLGGGTDTQYF. In nucleotides, the CDR3 is TGTGCCAGCAGCTTGGGGGGGGGCACAGATACGCAGTATTTT.

The rearrangement joins TRBV6-1 to TRBJ1-1, with D hard to call. Germline CDR1 reads MNHNS; CDR2 reads SASEGT. The length of the CDR3 is 15 residues. V was cut by 4 bases and J by 4 bases, with 16 bases left in between. CDR3 sequence reads: CASSAWKVEGTEAFF. In DNA form, the CDR3 reads TGTGCCAGCAGTGCTTGGAAGGTGGAGGGCACTGAAGCTTTCTTT.

The chain uses TRBV7-9 and TRBJ2-5; 7 bases agree with TRBD1. The J call is in doubt because the DNA end fits TRBJ2-7 better. Per germline, CDR1 SEHNR and CDR2 FQNEAQ (reference sequence). This CDR3 region has 14 residues. The CDR3 region is CASSPGTDPLEQYF. The DNA for the CDR3 is TGTGCCAGCAGCCCCGGGACAGACCCCCTCGAGCAGTACTTC.

The rearrangement uses TRBV5-4 and TRBJ2-7, with D perhaps matching TRBD1 (6 bases). The CDR3 spans 13 residues. V was pared by 0 bases and J by 3 bases, with 7 bases between. Germline lookup yields CDR1 SGHNT and CDR2 YYREEE (reference sequence). Written as DNA, the CDR3 is TGTGCCAGCAGCTTGGGGACAGTCTACGAGCAGTACTTC. Amino acid sequence: CASSLGTVYEQYF.

The genes are TRBV7-2 and TRBJ2-7; 10 bases map to TRBD2. The CDR3 is 19 amino acids. Germline CDR1 is SGHTA and CDR2 is FQGNSA. The V segment lost 2 bases and the J segment 4 bases; nucleotides outside the gene matches: 17. CDR3 residues: CASSLSAPPGSGGLYEQYF. DNA of the CDR3: TGTGCCAGCAGCTTATCAGCCCCCCCCGGTAGCGGGGGGCTATACGAGCAGTACTTC.

The chain has TRBV5-1 and TRBJ1-1; no reliable D call. Trimming took 3 bases from V and 2 from J, leaving 8 bases between them. CDR1 and CDR2 from the germline V gene are SGHRS and YFSETQ. The CDR3 is 13 amino acids. In DNA form, the CDR3 reads TGCGCCAGCAGCTCTCCGGGAAACACTGAAGCTTTCTTT. It specifies CASSSPGNTEAFF.

This clone was seen a handful of times. The gene calls are TRBV28 and TRBJ2-4; perhaps TRBD2 as D (6 bases). The CDR3 consists of 16 residues. V was clipped by 6 bases and J by 8 bases, with 23 bases between them. Germline V lookup: CDR1 MDHEN, CDR2 SYDVKM. The CDR3 loop reads CASRPAPGGIRDIQYF. CDR3 DNA sequence: TGTGCCAGCAGGCCAGCGCCCGGGGGAATAAGGGACATTCAGTACTTC.

A few counts support this clone. This chain connects TRBV5-1 to TRBJ2-3, with TRBD2 matching over 10 bases. This CDR3 comprises 15 residues. J gave up 5 bases and V 5 bases, and 8 bases lay outside the gene matches. CDR1 is SGHRS and CDR2 is YFSETQ in the germline V gene. In nucleotides, the CDR3 is TGCGCCAGCAGGTGGAGCGGGGGGGCCGAAGATACGCAGTATTTT. Translated, it gives CASRWSGGAEDTQYF.

The chain is built from TRBV2 and TRBJ2-1, with TRBD1 matching over 12 bases. The CDR3 is 16 amino acids. V shed 0 bases, J shed 6 bases, and the junction held 3 bases outside the gene matches. Germline V CDR1 and CDR2: SNHLY, FYNNEI. The CDR3 region is CASSEAGTGGFNEQFF. In DNA form, the CDR3 reads TGTGCCAGCAGTGAAGCTGGGACAGGGGGCTTCAATGAGCAGTTCTTC.

This chain uses TRBV5-8 with TRBJ2-1, with TRBD2 matching 14 bases. J was trimmed by 8 bases and V by 4 bases; bases with no gene match: 8. Germline CDR1 and CDR2: SGHTS and YDEGEE. The CDR3 has 16 residues. The CDR3 protein is CASSRRLAGGPYEQFF. The CDR3 coding sequence is TGTGCCAGCAGCCGTCGACTAGCGGGGGGGCCCTATGAGCAGTTCTTC.

The V gene is TRBV5-4, the J gene TRBJ1-4; D remains unclear. Trimming removed 4 bases from V and 3 bases from J, with 19 bases in between. Looked up from germline, CDR1 is SGHNT and CDR2 is YYREEE (reference sequence). The CDR3 runs to 17 residues. The CDR3 nucleotides are TGTGCCAGCAGCCGCGGGGTAGGGAGTAGAGCTAATGAAAAACTGTTTTTT. Protein sequence: CASSRGVGSRANEKLFF.

This clone was observed a few times. The genes are TRBV6-6 and TRBJ1-1; D is uncertain. The CDR3 sequence is 12 residues long. Trimming cost V 3 bases and J 4 bases, with 6 bases left between them. Germline values: CDR1 MNHNY, CDR2 SVGAGI (reference sequence). CDR3 coding DNA: TGTGCCAGCAGTTATCGTCCCACTGAAGCTTTCTTT. This translates into CASSYRPTEAFF.

This clone showed up just once. The chain joins TRBV19 to TRBJ1-5, with a tentative D call TRBD1 (5 bases). V dropped 5 bases and J dropped 2 bases, with 16 bases sitting between them. Germline V CDR1 and CDR2: LNHDA, SQIVND (reference sequence). There are 16 residues in the CDR3. CDR3 sequence (DNA): TGTGCCAGTAGTGTCCCCCGGGGGAACGGCAATCAGCCCCAGCATTTT. Protein product: CASSVPRGNGNQPQHF.

The genes are TRBV5-4 and TRBJ1-2; no clear D gene. CDR1 and CDR2 from the germline V gene are SGHNT and YYREEE (reference sequence). Trimming took 4 bases from V and 3 from J, leaving 10 bases between them. The CDR3 runs 13 residues. CDR3 nucleotide sequence: TGTGCCAGCAGCGAGGTTGGTTACTATGGCTACACCTTC. Residues: CASSEVGYYGYTF. Filled out from reference TRBV5-4 and TRBJ1-2, the complete variable domain reads ETGVTQSPTHLIKTRGQQVTLRCSSQSGHNTVSWYQQALGQGPQFIFQYYREEENGRGNFPPRFSGLQFPNYSSELNVNALELDDSALYLCASSEVGYYGYTFGSGTRLTVV.

J is TRBJ2-7 and V is TRBV28; TRBD1 matches 11 bases. In germline, CDR1 is MDHEN, CDR2 SYDVKM. Germline trimming cut 6 bases from V and 5 bases from J; bases unmatched to any gene: 12. The CDR3 has 16 residues. The CDR3 sequence: CASSRRPGTGGNEQYF. As DNA, the CDR3 is TGTGCCAGCAGCCGTCGCCCCGGGACAGGGGGTAACGAGCAGTACTTC.

The chain uses TRBV4-1 and TRBJ2-7, with 8 positions matching TRBD2. The CDR3 length is 16 residues. After removal of 1 base from V and 0 bases from J, the junction contained 5 bases not matched to a gene. The V gene's germline CDR1 is MGHRA and CDR2 YSYEKL. Here the CDR3 DNA reads TGCGCCAGCAGCCAAGTACTCAGCGGGGGCTCCTACGAGCAGTACTTC. Its translation: CASSQVLSGGSYEQYF.